A single sample gave rise to the 28 T cell receptor beta chains below, sequenced in a study of cytomegalovirus exposure and HLA in healthy donors. The assay was immunoSEQ multiplex PCR, and TCRdb's table has in-frame clones only and misses some. The sample has roughly 130,000 clones; around nine tenths are singletons. Sequenced: PBMCs. All receptors derive from a man aged 25 to 40 in good health and CMV-seronegative.

CDR3 sequence: CASSPSVSRDNEQFF. DNA for the CDR3: TGTGCCAGCAGCCCTAGCGTTTCTAGGGACAATGAGCAGTTCTTC. The chain joins TRBV7-2 to TRBJ2-1, with a possible D match to TRBD2 (6 bases). The CDR3 length is 15 residues. CDR1 SGHTA and CDR2 FQGNSA come from the germline V gene. Between the trimmed V and J ends, which lost 5 bases and 5 bases, there was a span of 16 bases. Variable domain in full (rest from reference TRBV7-2 and TRBJ2-1): GAGVSQSPSNKVTEKGKDVELRCDPISGHTALYWYRQSLGQGLEFLIYFQGNSAPDKSGLPSDRFSAERTGGSVSTLTIQRTQQEDSAVYLCASSPSVSRDNEQFFGPGTRLTVL.

The rearrangement uses TRBV25-1 and TRBJ2-7; possible D gene TRBD2, 7 bases. Looked up from germline, CDR1 is MGHDK and CDR2 is SYGVNS. The CDR3 length is 14 residues. V shed 5 bases and J shed 0 bases, with 11 bases lying between them. The CDR3 nucleotides read TGTGCCAGCAGTTCCGGGGGGCCCTCCTACGAGCAGTACTTC. The encoded protein is CASSSGGPSYEQYF.

This chain links TRBV6-5 with TRBJ2-3, with 8 bases identical to TRBD1. The CDR3 spans 15 residues. Per the germline V gene, CDR1 is MNHEY and CDR2 is SVGAGI. The J segment lost 4 bases and the V segment lost 5 bases, leaving 8 bases of the junction unmatched. CDR3 nucleotides: TGTGCCAGCAGTCCCTGGACAGGGTGGGCAGATACGCAGTATTTT. It codes for CASSPWTGWADTQYF.

The CDR3 coding sequence is TGTGCCAGCAGCTTAGTCGCTAGCGGGAGGGATACGCAGTATTTT. Protein: CASSLVASGRDTQYF. This sequence joins TRBV7-2 and TRBJ2-3, with 11 positions matching TRBD2. This CDR3 spans 15 amino acids. Germline CDR1 and CDR2: SGHTA and FQGNSA. V gave up 1 base and J gave up 6 bases; unmatched junction bases: 3.

This chain links TRBV11-2 with TRBJ2-7, with TRBD2 matching over 12 bases. The CDR3 consists of 18 residues. Unmatched junction bases numbered 9, after V lost 0 bases and J lost 3 bases. The V gene's germline CDR1 is SGHAT and CDR2 FQNNGV. The CDR3 nucleotides are TGTGCCAGCAGCTTAGAGGCTAGCGGGAGGGCAAGACTCTACGAGCAGTACTTC. Its protein product is CASSLEASGRARLYEQYF.

The chain links TRBV27 to TRBJ2-1, with 7 bases that match TRBD2. Trimming removed 4 bases from V and 6 bases from J; junction bases left unmatched: 15. There are 17 residues in the CDR3. Looked up from germline, CDR1 is MNHEY and CDR2 is SMNVEV (reference sequence). The DNA of the CDR3 is TGTGCCAGCAGTTCCATGTGGACTAGTGAGGTGGTCAATGAGCAGTTCTTC. Translating it yields CASSSMWTSEVVNEQFF.

The chain has TRBV9 and TRBJ2-7, with 13 bases lining up with TRBD2. Germline CDR1 reads SGDLS; CDR2 reads YYNGEE. Trimming took 3 bases from V and 6 from J; bases not matched to a gene: 9. The CDR3 is made up of 16 amino acids. The CDR3 reads CASSADPGTSGTEQYF. The CDR3 DNA follows: TGTGCCAGCAGCGCCGACCCGGGGACTAGCGGGACCGAGCAGTACTTC.

This clone was counted a single time. This chain connects TRBV30 to TRBJ1-2; 8 bases line up with TRBD1. J lost 2 bases, V lost 4 bases, and 6 bases had no gene match. Germline lookup yields CDR1 GTSNPN and CDR2 SVGIG (reference sequence). CDR3 size: 14 residues. The CDR3: CAWTRTGRNYGYTF. CDR3 DNA: TGTGCCTGGACCAGGACAGGGAGGAACTATGGCTACACCTTC.

The chain uses TRBV5-1 and TRBJ2-7, with 11 bases aligning to TRBD2. CDR1 is SGHRS and CDR2 is YFSETQ in the germline V gene. Trimming at V came to 7 bases and at J to 2 bases, leaving 5 bases not matched to a gene. The CDR3 totals 14 residues. CDR3 DNA: TGCGCCAGCTCGATAGCGGGAGGGACCTACGAGCAGTACTTC. Encoded protein: CASSIAGGTYEQYF.

This sequence joins TRBV5-4 and TRBJ1-1, with D maybe TRBD1 (5 bases). The germline gives CDR1 SGHNT, CDR2 YYREEE (reference sequence). The germline V and J ends were trimmed by 0 bases and 0 bases, with 9 bases remaining between them. This CDR3 contains 15 residues. The DNA for the CDR3 is TGTGCCAGCAGCTTGGCCCAGGGCCTGAACACTGAAGCTTTCTTT. Its translation is CASSLAQGLNTEAFF.

This clone showed up just once. This sequence joins TRBV6-6 and TRBJ2-5; 10 bases map to TRBD1. CDR3 length: 15 amino acids. J lost 5 bases, V lost 6 bases, and 9 bases had no gene match. Germline V gene data show CDR1 as MNHNY and CDR2 as SVGAGI (reference sequence). CDR3 sequence reads: CASRASGTGVETQYF. In nucleotides, the CDR3 is TGTGCCAGCAGGGCATCCGGGACAGGGGTTGAGACCCAGTACTTC.

The chain employs TRBV11-2 and TRBJ1-5; TRBD1 is a possible D gene (5 bases). The CDR3 length is 19 residues. Germline CDR1 reads SGHAT; CDR2 reads FQNNGV. Trimming took off 0 bases at V and 0 bases at J, with 18 bases between the two ends. This CDR3 is CASSLDSFGARYSNQPQHF. CDR3 in DNA: TGTGCCAGCAGCTTAGATTCGTTTGGGGCAAGATATAGCAATCAGCCCCAGCATTTT.

The chain combines TRBV25-1 with TRBJ1-4, with D unresolved. In germline, CDR1 is MGHDK, CDR2 SYGVNS. This CDR3 has 15 residues. Deletions cut 5 bases from V and 4 bases from J, with 14 bases between. The CDR3 DNA follows: TGTGCCAGCAGTAACAGCCTCTTCCTTAATGAAAAACTGTTTTTT. This sequence encodes CASSNSLFLNEKLFF. The variable domain in full, with the rest retrieved from reference TRBV25-1 and TRBJ1-4, is EADIYQTPRYLVIGTGKKITLECSQTMGHDKMYWYQQDPGMELHLIHYSYGVNSTEKGDLSSESTVSRIRTEHFPLTLESARPSHTSQYLCASSNSLFLNEKLFFGSGTQLSVL.

This sequence joins TRBV4-1 and TRBJ1-5; the D is unclear. The germline gives CDR1 MGHRA, CDR2 YSYEKL. CDR3 length: 14 residues. Deletions cut 1 base from V and 4 bases from J, with 8 bases between. The CDR3 is CASSQVSGNQPQHF. The CDR3 DNA reads as TGCGCCAGCAGCCAAGTTTCCGGGAATCAGCCCCAGCATTTT.

DNA of the CDR3: TGTGCCAGTAGTATTTTCGGGGAAAGGGCTTTCTTT. Translating gives CASSIFGERAFF. This rearrangement joins TRBV19 to TRBJ1-1; no clear D. CDR3 length: 12 amino acids. Between the trimmed V and J ends, which lost 3 bases and 11 bases, there was a span of 13 bases. Looked up from germline, CDR1 is LNHDA and CDR2 is SQIVND (reference sequence).

On this clone: One junction end disagrees with the germline gene, perhaps due to a read error. The CDR3 DNA reads TGTGCCAGCAGTGTATTCAGGGACAGGGGCCTCAGCCCCTTC. Translation gives CASSVFRDRGLSPF. The chain joins TRBV6-4 to TRBJ1-2, with 10 bases aligning to TRBD1. Germline CDR1 reads MRHNA; CDR2 reads SNTAGT. CDR3 size: 14 residues.

This sequence joins TRBV9 and TRBJ1-4; TRBD1 matches 7 bases. The CDR3 runs to 15 residues. The V gene end was trimmed by 2 bases and the J gene end by 8 bases; junction bases not matched to a gene: 9. Germline lookup yields CDR1 SGDLS and CDR2 YYNGEE. CDR3 bases: TGTGCCAGCAGCGTGGCCACCGGGACAGCGGAAAAACTGTTTTTT. Amino acid sequence: CASSVATGTAEKLFF.

The chain couples TRBV10-3 to TRBJ2-7; possibly TRBD1 for D (5 bases). V lost 5 bases and J 3 bases, leaving 20 bases between the germline ends. Germline V gene lookup returns CDR1 ENHRY and CDR2 SYGVKD. The CDR3 has 16 residues. The chain's CDR3 is CAISRQQAGTNYEQYF. The CDR3 DNA reads TGTGCCATCAGTAGACAGCAGGCTGGAACTAACTACGAGCAGTACTTC.

The chain is built from TRBV5-1 and TRBJ1-2; D is perhaps TRBD1 (6 bases). V was cut by 3 bases and J by 4 bases, with 16 bases left in between. The CDR3 covers 15 residues. The germline V gene encodes CDR1 SGHRS and CDR2 YFSETQ. The CDR3 protein is CASSSTTGLTYGYTF. CDR3 DNA: TGCGCCAGCAGCTCCACGACAGGACTCACCTATGGCTACACCTTC.

The chain uses TRBV18 and TRBJ1-5, with D perhaps TRBD1 (6 bases). In germline, CDR1 is KGHSH, CDR2 LQKENI. V was clipped by 3 bases and J by 1 base, with 7 bases between them. The CDR3 has 14 residues. CDR3 coding DNA: TGTGCCAGCTCACCCGGGACAAGCAATCAGCCCCAGCATTTT. Protein sequence: CASSPGTSNQPQHF.

This clone has a single count. The J gene is TRBJ2-3, the V gene TRBV12-5; 10 nucleotides match TRBD2. Germline-derived CDR1 and CDR2 are LGHNT and FRNRAP. Unmatched junction bases numbered 4, after V lost 6 bases and J lost 4 bases. This CDR3 comprises 14 residues. CDR3 bases: TGTGCTAGTGGGTCTAGCGGGAGTGCAGATACGCAGTATTTT. Translating it yields CASGSSGSADTQYF.

V usage is TRBV30 and J usage is TRBJ2-3; D uncertain. Germline assignment: CDR1 GTSNPN and CDR2 SVGIG (reference sequence). V was shortened by 7 bases and J by 3 bases, with 11 bases between the two germline ends. There are 12 residues in the CDR3. The CDR3 protein is CASVFGTDTQYF. CDR3 in DNA: TGTGCCTCGGTCTTTGGTACAGATACGCAGTATTTT.

The V call is TRBV6-5, the J call TRBJ1-2; D not certain. The CDR3 covers 15 residues. Germline V CDR1 and CDR2: MNHEY, SVGAGI. The germline V and J ends were trimmed by 4 bases and 5 bases, with 17 bases remaining between them. The CDR3 spells CASSSPNVAGYGYTF. The CDR3 bases are TGTGCCAGCAGTTCACCTAACGTTGCCGGGTATGGCTACACCTTC.

The count of this clone is one. The chain has TRBV5-4 and TRBJ1-1, with D hard to call. Germline V gene lookup returns CDR1 SGHNT and CDR2 YYREEE (reference sequence). The CDR3 length is 13 residues. The V gene lost 4 bases and the J gene lost 7 bases, with 14 bases spanning the gap. The CDR3 spells CASSGEAKNEAFF. The CDR3 DNA reads as TGTGCCAGCAGCGGGGAGGCCAAAAATGAAGCTTTCTTT.

The V and J genes are TRBV6-5 and TRBJ1-1; D ambiguous. V dropped 2 bases and J dropped 7 bases, with 11 bases sitting between them. Germline CDR1 MNHEY, CDR2 SVGAGI. The CDR3 is made up of 13 amino acids. The CDR3 DNA sequence: TGTGCCAGCAGTTACGGCAGCGGTGATGAAGCTTTCTTT. Translating it yields CASSYGSGDEAFF.

This clone was seen repeatedly, ten times or more. V gene TRBV6-5 combines with J gene TRBJ2-6; a weak D match, TRBD2 (5 bases). The V and J ends lost 0 bases and 0 bases respectively, with 6 bases between them. CDR1 and CDR2 from the germline V gene are MNHEY and SVGAGI. This CDR3 spans 16 amino acids. The CDR3 DNA follows: TGTGCCAGCAGTTACTCGGCGGGCTCTGGGGCCAACGTCCTGACTTTC. Its protein is CASSYSAGSGANVLTF.

The chain uses TRBV6-4 and TRBJ2-2; 11 nucleotides match TRBD1. Germline trimming cut 4 bases from V and 4 bases from J; bases unmatched to any gene: 8. The CDR3 has 17 amino acids. CDR1 is MRHNA and CDR2 is SNTAGT in the germline V gene. The CDR3 nucleotides are TGTGCCAGCAGTGGCGGCTCCGGGACAGGGGGCACCGGGGAGCTGTTTTTT. Its translation: CASSGGSGTGGTGELFF.

This clone was seen a handful of times. The J gene is TRBJ2-3, the V gene TRBV9; D not certain. The CDR3 is made up of 11 amino acids. Trimming cost V 4 bases and J 6 bases, with 6 bases left between them. The V gene's germline CDR1 is SGDLS and CDR2 YYNGEE. The chain's CDR3 is CASSPQDTQYF. Here the CDR3 DNA reads TGTGCCAGCAGCCCGCAGGATACGCAGTATTTT.